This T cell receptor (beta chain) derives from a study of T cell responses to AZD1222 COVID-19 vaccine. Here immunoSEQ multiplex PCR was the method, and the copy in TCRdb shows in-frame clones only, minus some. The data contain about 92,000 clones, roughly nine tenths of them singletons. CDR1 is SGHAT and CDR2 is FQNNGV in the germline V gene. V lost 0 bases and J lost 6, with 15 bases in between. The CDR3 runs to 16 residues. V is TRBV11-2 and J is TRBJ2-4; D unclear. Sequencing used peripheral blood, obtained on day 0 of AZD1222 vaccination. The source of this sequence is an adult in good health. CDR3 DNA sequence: TGTGCCAGCAGCTTAGACTGGTCTGCAGGCCGAAACATTCAGTACTTC. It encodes CASSLDWSAGRNIQYF.